A selection of T cell receptor beta chains follows, all from one sample in a study of T cell changes during pregnancy in multiple sclerosis. Repertoires were generated with immunoSEQ multiplex PCR, while TCRdb's copy carries only in-frame clones and drops some. The table shows roughly 80,000 clones, with about 90% occurring only once. Sample: peripheral blood, taken before pregnancy. All receptors derive from a female donor with multiple sclerosis, enrolled in a pregnancy study. Each CDR3 is given with its conserved first and last residue. A D gene is named only where the DNA matches it firmly. A row's size may be missing; if present it is once, few, many or a size class.

CDR3 DNA,CDR3 protein,clone size,D gene,V gene,CDR3 length,J gene
TGTGCCAGCAGTTTTCGACTAGCGGGGGTAACCGGGGAGCTGTTTTTT,CASSFRLAGVTGELFF,-,TRBD2,TRBV6-5,16,TRBJ2-2
TGTGCCAGCAGCTCAAGAGTTGCAACTAATGAAAAACTGTTTTTT,CASSSRVATNEKLFF,-,-,TRBV5-4,15,TRBJ1-4
TGTGCCAGCAGCTCTACCAGGCGGGCCACTGAAGCTTTCTTT,CASSSTRRATEAFF,few,-,TRBV7-9,14,TRBJ1-1
TGTGCCAGCAGTGGGTACGAGCGGTCCTACAATGAGCAGTTCTTC,CASSGYERSYNEQFF,-,-,TRBV6-1,15,TRBJ2-1
TGTGCCAGTAGTATCCAGAATGGCTACACCTTC,CASSIQNGYTF,few,-,TRBV19,11,TRBJ1-2
TGCGCCAGCAGCATAGAACCGACAGAAGCGAATTCACCCCTCCACTTT,CASSIEPTEANSPLHF,-,-,TRBV4-1,16,TRBJ1-6
TGTGCCCAGGGGTGGGCAGGGGGGATCGATGAGCAGTTCTTC,CAQGWAGGIDEQFF,once,-,TRBV11-3,14,TRBJ2-1
TGCGCCAGCAGCTGGAACAGGGAGATGAGCTCCTACAATGAGCAGTTCTTC,CASSWNREMSSYNEQFF,-,-,TRBV5-1,17,TRBJ2-1
TGTGCCAGCAGCCGCCCCCCGGGACAGGGGGATAGATCACCCCTCCACTTT,CASSRPPGQGDRSPLHF,few,TRBD1,TRBV14,17,TRBJ1-6
TGTGCCAGTAGTATAGTCGGGCCACTGACAGGCACCGGGGAGCTGTTTTTT,CASSIVGPLTGTGELFF,-,-,TRBV19,17,TRBJ2-2
TGCAGCGTTATAGGGGGCACTGAAGCTTTCTTT,CSVIGGTEAFF,-,-,TRBV29-1,11,TRBJ1-1
TGTGCCAGCAGTGAACAGGGAGGCAATGAAAAACTGTTTTTT,CASSEQGGNEKLFF,-,-,TRBV25-1,14,TRBJ1-4
TGTGCCAGCACCCTATATGGACAGGGGACTAATGAAAAACTGTTTTTT,CASTLYGQGTNEKLFF,-,TRBD1,TRBV7-2,16,TRBJ1-4
TGTGCCAGCAGCTTAGGCCTGGGACAGGGGTTCACCGGGGAGCTGTTTTTT,CASSLGLGQGFTGELFF,-,TRBD1,TRBV13,17,TRBJ2-2
TGTGCCAGCAGCGGACAGGGGGCCGACAAAATCCAAGAGACCCAGTACTTC,CASSGQGADKIQETQYF,-,TRBD1,TRBV2,17,TRBJ2-5
TGTGCCAGCAGTTTGGGACATCCTTCTGGAAACACCATATATTTT,CASSLGHPSGNTIYF,-,-,TRBV27,15,TRBJ1-3
TGTGCCTGGTTTACCGGGACAGGGATCGATGGCTACACCTTC,CAWFTGTGIDGYTF,-,TRBD1,TRBV30,14,TRBJ1-2
TGTGCCAGCAGCTTTGGGCAGGGGGCAGACTATGGCTACACCTTC,CASSFGQGADYGYTF,-,TRBD1,TRBV5-4,15,TRBJ1-2
TGTGCCAGCAGAGGCGGGGTTAATTCACCCCTCCACTTT,CASRGGVNSPLHF,-,-,TRBV6-5,13,TRBJ1-6
TGTGCCAGCAGCGCGGACAGGGGGCCTGGAAACACCATATATTTT,CASSADRGPGNTIYF,-,TRBD1,TRBV7-6,15,TRBJ1-3
TGTGCCAGCAGCCCGTCGGGGGGAATTGGCACAGATACGCAGTATTTT,CASSPSGGIGTDTQYF,-,TRBD2,TRBV7-9,16,TRBJ2-3
TGTGCCAGCAAAGAGCAACCGAACACTGAAGCTTTCTTT,CASKEQPNTEAFF,-,-,TRBV7-6,13,TRBJ1-1
TGTGCCAGCACCTTTTTTGGTAGCGGGGCGCCTAGCACAGATACGCAGTATTTT,CASTFFGSGAPSTDTQYF,-,TRBD2,TRBV5-4,18,TRBJ2-3
TGTGCCACGGACAAGGACTATGGCTACACCTTC,CATDKDYGYTF,-,-,TRBV6-1,11,TRBJ1-2